Reported below is one T cell receptor (beta chain). Its cognate antigen is unknown. These data originate in a study of cytomegalovirus exposure and HLA in healthy donors. Turning to the study itself: Earlier, approximately 110 million unique TCR beta sequences were recovered from roughly 180 million T cells by an analysis.

The V end lost 7 bases, the J end lost 2 bases, and 12 bases lay between the germline ends. The CDR3 runs to 13 residues. From germline, CDR1 is SGHDT and CDR2 YYEEEE. PCR amplification relied on 60 Vbeta primers (plus 13 Jbeta primers). Assay used: immunoSEQ multiplex PCR; TCRdb lists only in-frame clones, some missing. The data hold 100,000 or so clones, with about 81% observed a single time. The donors gave bone marrow, and they were healthy. Study-wide findings and caveats: Follow-up analysis seemed to connect common viral pathogens with several of the most significant clusters identified. It was reported that the classifier diagnosed cytomegalovirus status with high specificity and sensitivity in both the original and validation cohorts.

This receptor was obtained from a young man in good health and CMV-seronegative. This chain links TRBV5-6 with TRBJ1-2; D gene ambiguous. The sample was PBMCs. The CDR3 loop is CASRGVANYGYTF. In nucleotides, the CDR3 is TGTGCCAGCCGGGGTGTTGCGAACTATGGCTACACCTTC.